This T cell receptor beta chain was sequenced in a study of beta chain features in type 1 diabetes. This CDR3 is built from 13 residues. V lost 1 base to trimming and J lost 11 bases, with 14 bases between them. Germline V gives CDR1 SEHNR, CDR2 FQNEAQ (reference sequence). Sorted cells reached over 98% purity in every population. The investigators reverse transcribed all of the isolated RNA, so they sequenced expressed TCRB transcripts. An average of around 3.9 million reads was obtained for naive, central memory and regulatory T cell samples. The data were produced by immunoSEQ multiplex PCR, yet TCRdb's version contains in-frame clones alone and is incomplete. This sample has 850,000 to 900,000 clones, with roughly 17% found just once.

This TCR came from a woman younger than 35 in good health. Sequencing was carried out using naive CD4+ T cells from blood. The chain is built from TRBV7-9 and TRBJ1-1; D is perhaps TRBD1 (5 bases). The CDR3 DNA follows: TGTGCCAGCAGCTTAGGGGGCCCCGGGAATGCTTTCTTT. Its protein is CASSLGGPGNAFF.